The 21 T cell receptor beta chains listed next were all sequenced from one sample in a study of response to subunit inactivated influenza vaccine. TCRdb re-called the RT-PCR reads through MiXCR, storing one row per CDR3 protein. The sample consists of hundreds of thousands of distinct CDR3 sequences, roughly 15% of them appearing once. Sequenced material: PBMCs from blood, taken 14 to 15 days before vaccination. The receptors shown here come from a man between 50 and 59 years old who received an inactivated influenza vaccine.

This clonotype showed up just a few times. The J gene is TRBJ2-3, the V gene TRBV20-1; D unclear. This CDR3 has 13 residues. Germline CDR1 reads DFQATT; CDR2 reads SNEGSKA (reference sequence). The V gene lost 0 bases and the J gene lost 0 bases, with 4 bases spanning the gap. CDR3 sequence (DNA): TGCAGTGCTAGAGATCTTAGCACAGATACGCAGTATTTT. Its translation is CSARDLSTDTQYF.

This clonotype was detected only a few times. The junction departs from germline at one end; a sequencing error may be responsible. J is TRBJ1-1 and V is TRBV5-1; D is uncertain. There are 14 residues in the CDR3. Germline V gene lookup returns CDR1 SGHRS and CDR2 YFSETQ. CDR3 bases: TGCGCCAGCAGACCCTTCGACATATCTCCGCGTCTGGCCTTT. Translation gives CASRPFDISPRLAF.

This clonotype appeared a few times. The gene calls are TRBV7-2 and TRBJ1-1; 8 bases are a match to TRBD1. With V trimmed by 5 bases and J by 2 bases, 4 bases remained unmatched. CDR3 size: 14 residues. In germline, CDR1 is SGHTA, CDR2 FQGNSA. The CDR3 coding sequence is TGTGCCAGCAGCACAGGGGGATTTAACACTGAAGCTTTCTTT. This encodes CASSTGGFNTEAFF.

The chain recombines TRBV5-6 with TRBJ1-5, with D perhaps TRBD1 (5 bases). This CDR3 has 15 residues. Looked up from germline, CDR1 is SGHDT and CDR2 is YYEEEE. Trimming cost V 0 bases and J 1 base, with 8 bases left between them. CDR3 loop: CASSLGGASNQPQHF. DNA for the CDR3: TGTGCCAGCAGCTTGGGTGGGGCGAGCAATCAGCCCCAGCATTTT.

This CDR3 is CASSYYGRSNEKLFF. CDR3 DNA sequence: TGTGCCAGCAGTTACTATGGACGGAGTAATGAAAAACTGTTTTTT. V usage is TRBV6-2 or TRBV6-3 and J usage is TRBJ1-4, with D unclear. The CDR3 consists of 15 residues. The V end was cut by 1 base, the J end by 4 bases, with 10 bases between. Germline V gives CDR1 MNHEY, CDR2 SVGEGT.

This rearrangement joins TRBV9 to TRBJ2-2, with 8 bases fitting TRBD1. After removal of 6 bases from V and 4 bases from J, the junction contained 11 bases not matched to a gene. Per the germline V gene, CDR1 is SGDLS and CDR2 is YYNGEE. The CDR3 extends over 16 amino acids. CDR3 bases: TGTGCCAGCAAGGACAGGGCCCTCGAAGGCACCGGGGAGCTGTTTTTT. Protein sequence: CASKDRALEGTGELFF.

This rearrangement joins TRBV9 to TRBJ2-5; weak D call: TRBD1 (5 bases). The germline CDR1 and CDR2 sequences are SGDLS and YYNGEE. There are 14 residues in the CDR3. Trimming shortened V by 6 bases and J by 5 bases, and 17 bases separated the two germline ends. DNA of the CDR3: TGTGCCAGCAATCCCGGACAAATCAGGGAGACCCAGTACTTC. It is translated as CASNPGQIRETQYF.

J is TRBJ1-3 and V is TRBV12-3 or TRBV12-4; D not certain. V lost 3 bases, J lost 8 bases, and 8 bases lay in between. There are 12 residues in the CDR3. The CDR3 region is CASSFPADTIYF. For the CDR3, the DNA is TGTGCCAGCAGTTTCCCCGCCGACACCATATATTTT.

This clonotype appeared a few times. CDR3 coding DNA: TGTGCCAGCAGCTTGGACAGGACTTTAATGGCCACTGAAGCTTTCTTT. Protein sequence: CASSLDRTLMATEAFF. The rearrangement uses TRBV5-6 and TRBJ1-1; D might be TRBD1 (5 bases). V lost 0 bases and J 4 bases, leaving 16 bases between the germline ends. In germline, CDR1 is SGHDT, CDR2 YYEEEE. The CDR3 spans 16 residues.

The chain carries TRBV4-2 and TRBJ2-7; tentatively, D is TRBD1 (6 bases). The CDR3 sequence is 15 residues long. Deletions cut 1 base from V and 3 bases from J, with 13 bases between. The germline V gene has CDR1 LGHNA and CDR2 YNFKEQ. The CDR3 reads CASSQAPGTSYEQYF. The CDR3 DNA sequence: TGTGCCAGCAGCCAAGCCCCAGGGACAAGCTACGAGCAGTACTTC.

This clonotype appeared many times. This rearrangement joins TRBV7-2 to TRBJ1-4, with 9 bases lining up with TRBD1. The length of the CDR3 is 17 residues. The germline CDR1 and CDR2 sequences are SGHTA and FQGNSA. The J segment lost 2 bases and the V segment lost 1 base, leaving 5 bases of the junction unmatched. Here the CDR3 DNA reads TGTGCCAGCAGCTTAGGGGACAGGGTGACGACTAATGAAAAACTGTTTTTT. The encoded protein is CASSLGDRVTTNEKLFF.

The sample holds a few counts of this clonotype. Written as DNA, the CDR3 is TGCGCCAGCAGCTTGTTCCCTAACAGGGAAAGCACAGATACGCAGTATTTT. This sequence encodes CASSLFPNRESTDTQYF. This rearrangement joins TRBV5-1 to TRBJ2-3; D perhaps matches TRBD1 (6 bases). CDR1 is SGHRS, CDR2 YFSETQ, per germline. The CDR3 length is 17 residues. V lost 1 base and J lost 0, with 15 bases in between.

The rearrangement links TRBV4-2 to TRBJ1-6; D uncertain. Between the trimmed V and J ends, which lost 1 base and 2 bases, there was a span of 6 bases. Germline V gives CDR1 LGHNA, CDR2 YNFKEQ. The CDR3 is 15 amino acids. The CDR3 DNA sequence: TGTGCCAGCAGCCAAGTAACAGCCTATAATTCACCCCTCCACTTT. It specifies CASSQVTAYNSPLHF.

This clonotype was counted only a few times. The chain links TRBV27 to TRBJ2-4; D might be TRBD1 (5 bases). The CDR3 runs to 13 residues. Looked up from germline, CDR1 is MNHEY and CDR2 is SMNVEV (reference sequence). V was cut by 3 bases and J by 5 bases, with 8 bases left in between. Here the CDR3 DNA reads TGTGCCAGCAGTTTCAGGGTCCAAAACATTCAGTACTTC. This encodes CASSFRVQNIQYF.

This clonotype came up a few times. The chain joins TRBV19 to TRBJ2-3, with 11 bases aligning to TRBD2. The junction had 7 bases not matched to a gene; V was cut back by 4 bases and J by 7 bases. Per germline, CDR1 LNHDA and CDR2 SQIVND (reference sequence). There are 15 residues in the CDR3. CDR3 DNA: TGTGCCAGTAGTAGACTAGCGGGGCCGGGAAATACGCAGTATTTT. Protein product: CASSRLAGPGNTQYF. The full variable domain, in which reference TRBV19 and TRBJ2-3 provide the parts outside the CDR3, is DGGITQSPKYLFRKEGQNVTLSCEQNLNHDAMYWYRQDPGQGLRLIYYSQIVNDFQKGDIAEGYSVSREKKESFPLTVTSAQKNPTAFYLCASSRLAGPGNTQYFGPGTRLTVL.

The chain employs TRBV10-3 and TRBJ2-3, with 8 bases matching TRBD1. V dropped 4 bases and J dropped 1; count of bases not matched to a gene: 4. This CDR3 contains 15 residues. The V gene's germline CDR1 is ENHRY and CDR2 SYGVKD. The CDR3 region is CAISGGQVGTDTQYF. CDR3 coding DNA: TGTGCCATCAGTGGGGGACAGGTTGGCACAGATACGCAGTATTTT.

The rearrangement links TRBV5-1 to TRBJ1-4; a weak D match, TRBD1 (5 bases). CDR1 and CDR2 from the germline V gene are SGHRS and YFSETQ. V gave up 1 base and J gave up 4 bases, with 11 bases separating them. The CDR3 covers 15 residues. The CDR3 DNA reads as TGCGCCAGCAGCTTGATGGGGGGATATAATGAAAAACTGTTTTTT. It translates to CASSLMGGYNEKLFF.

This clonotype showed up just a few times. The chain joins TRBV9 to TRBJ2-2; D is unclear. V was shortened by 0 bases and J by 5 bases, with 8 bases between the two germline ends. The germline CDR1 and CDR2 sequences are SGDLS and YYNGEE. The CDR3 has 14 amino acids. The DNA of the CDR3 is TGTGCCAGCAGCGTAGGCTCCCTTACCGGGGAGCTGTTTTTT. It is translated as CASSVGSLTGELFF.

This clonotype was recorded a few times. V and J are TRBV4-3 and TRBJ1-1, with D tentatively TRBD1 (5 bases). V lost 2 bases to trimming and J lost 5 bases, with 18 bases between them. Germline-derived CDR1 and CDR2 are LGHNA and YSLEER. The CDR3 totals 16 residues. CDR3 coding DNA: TGCGCCAGCAGCCAATTGGGGCAGCCCACGAGGACTGAAGCTTTCTTT. This codes for CASSQLGQPTRTEAFF.

J is TRBJ2-2 and V is TRBV27; D unclear. The ends were cut back, 8 bases at V and 8 bases at J, with 12 bases in the middle. The CDR3 extends over 12 amino acids. The germline gives CDR1 MNHEY, CDR2 SMNVEV (reference sequence). The CDR3 sequence: CASSRVLGELFF. CDR3 DNA sequence: TGTGCCAGCTCAAGGGTCCTTGGGGAGCTGTTTTTT.

This clonotype was counted ten times or more. The chain has TRBV2 and TRBJ1-4; 7 bases match TRBD1. V trimming: 8 bases; J trimming: 2 bases; junction bases outside the gene matches: 2. The CDR3 runs to 13 residues. Germline V lookup: CDR1 SNHLY, CDR2 FYNNEI. CDR3 in amino acids: CASSGQTNEKLFF. The CDR3 DNA reads as TGTGCCAGCTCGGGACAGACTAATGAAAAACTGTTTTTT.